This T cell receptor beta chain stems from a study of shared clonotypes between healthy human individuals. Study-wide results and caveats: Only a few donors were included, so the genetic and exposure-history diversity represented was limited.

Remarks on this clone: Its target is unknown.

V lost 6 bases to trimming and J lost 1 base, with 14 bases between them. The CDR3 totals 15 residues. Per germline, CDR1 MDHEN and CDR2 SYDVKM. Unsorted PBMC DNA underwent sequencing on ten immunoSEQ deep assay plates. The table came from immunoSEQ multiplex PCR; TCRdb's copy has only in-frame clones and leaves some out. The sample has about 520,000 clones, roughly 80% seen once. V is TRBV28 and J is TRBJ2-3; D is possibly TRBD1 (6 bases). The clonotype was recovered from a woman in her thirties or forties in good health. Some clones in this sample may be carry-over from other donors' samples. Sequencing input: PBMCs. The CDR3 bases are TGTGCCAGCAGCCCCAGGGGCATCCGCACAGATACGCAGTATTTT. Its protein product is CASSPRGIRTDTQYF.